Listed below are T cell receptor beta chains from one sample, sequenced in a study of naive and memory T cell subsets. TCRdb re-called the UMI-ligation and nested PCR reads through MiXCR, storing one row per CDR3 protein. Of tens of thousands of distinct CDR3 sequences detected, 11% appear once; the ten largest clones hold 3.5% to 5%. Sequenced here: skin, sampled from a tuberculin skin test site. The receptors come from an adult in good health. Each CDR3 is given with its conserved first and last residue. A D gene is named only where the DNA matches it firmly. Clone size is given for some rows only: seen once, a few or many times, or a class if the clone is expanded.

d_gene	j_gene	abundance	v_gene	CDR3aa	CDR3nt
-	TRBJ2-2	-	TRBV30	CAWTKMYTGELFF	TGTGCCTGGACTAAGATGTACACCGGGGAGCTGTTTTTT
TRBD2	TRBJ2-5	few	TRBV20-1	CSARLATETQYF	TGCAGTGCCCGACTAGCGACGGAGACCCAGTACTTC
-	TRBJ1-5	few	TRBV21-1	CASIPDNQPQHF	TGTGCCAGCATTCCAGACAATCAGCCCCAGCATTTT
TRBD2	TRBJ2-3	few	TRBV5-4	CASRIAGVTDTQYF	TGTGCCAGCAGAATCGCGGGGGTCACAGATACGCAGTATTTT
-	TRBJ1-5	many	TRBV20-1	CSAGGGHYSNQPQHF	TGCAGTGCTGGGGGGGGACACTATAGCAATCAGCCCCAGCATTTT
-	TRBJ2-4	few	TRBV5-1	CASSLLGSAKNIQYF	TGCGCCAGCAGCCTCCTCGGATCAGCCAAAAACATTCAGTACTTC
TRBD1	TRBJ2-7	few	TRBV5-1	CASSWDSIYEQYF	TGCGCCAGCAGCTGGGACAGTATCTACGAGCAGTACTTC
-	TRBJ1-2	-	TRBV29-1	CSAAFWIRQLYGYTF	TGCAGCGCCGCCTTTTGGATAAGACAGTTATATGGCTACACCTTC
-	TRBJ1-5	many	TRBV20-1	CSASGAGLNQPQHF	TGCAGTGCTAGTGGCGCGGGGCTAAATCAGCCCCAGCATTTT
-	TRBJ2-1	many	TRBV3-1	CASSQYVDEQFF	TGTGCCAGCAGCCAATACGTGGATGAGCAGTTCTTC
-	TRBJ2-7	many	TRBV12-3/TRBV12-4	CASTLSQSSYEQYF	TGTGCCAGCACGCTCAGCCAAAGCTCCTACGAGCAGTACTTC
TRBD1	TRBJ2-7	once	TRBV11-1	CASSSGTGGAYEQYF	TGTGCCAGCAGCTCCGGGACAGGGGGGGCCTACGAGCAGTACTTC
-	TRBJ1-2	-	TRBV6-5	CASSYSKGYGSTYGYTF	TGTGCCAGCAGTTACTCGAAGGGATACGGATCGACATATGGCTACACCTTC
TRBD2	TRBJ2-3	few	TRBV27	CASSFLAGGLTDTQYF	TGTGCCAGCAGTTTCCTAGCGGGAGGACTCACAGATACGCAGTATTTT
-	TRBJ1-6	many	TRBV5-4	CASSFDGHNSPLHF	TGTGCCAGCAGCTTCGACGGCCATAATTCACCCCTCCACTTT
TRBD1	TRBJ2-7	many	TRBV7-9	CATEDRGPPYEQYF	TGTGCCACGGAAGACAGGGGGCCTCCGTACGAGCAGTACTTC
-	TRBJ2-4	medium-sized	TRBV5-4	CASNGDTNIQYF	TGTGCCAGCAACGGGGACACCAACATTCAGTACTTC
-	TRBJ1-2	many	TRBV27	CASARTEANYGYTF	TGTGCTAGCGCCCGGACTGAAGCTAACTATGGCTACACCTTC
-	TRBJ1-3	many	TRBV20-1	CSASPFSGNTIYF	TGCAGTGCTAGCCCCTTCTCTGGAAACACCATATATTTT
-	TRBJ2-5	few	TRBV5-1	CASSLAVGQETQYF	TGCGCCAGCAGCTTGGCTGTCGGTCAAGAGACCCAGTACTTC
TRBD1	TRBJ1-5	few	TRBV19	CASSGWTGGMAQPQHF	TGTGCCAGTAGTGGGTGGACAGGGGGTATGGCTCAGCCCCAGCATTTT
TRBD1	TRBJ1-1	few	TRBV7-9	CASSYGQDSDEAFF	TGTGCCAGCAGCTACGGACAGGATTCCGATGAAGCTTTCTTT
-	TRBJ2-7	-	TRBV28	CASSSPLYSSYEQYF	TGTGCCAGCAGTTCCCCCTTGTATTCCTCCTACGAGCAGTACTTC
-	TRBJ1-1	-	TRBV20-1	CSASTPNTEAFF	TGCAGTGCTAGTACCCCCAACACTGAAGCTTTCTTT
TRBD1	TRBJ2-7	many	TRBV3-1	CASSQDNGLGDRAYEQYF	TGTGCCAGCAGCCAAGATAATGGATTGGGGGACAGGGCCTACGAGCAGTACTTC
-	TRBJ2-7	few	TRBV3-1	CASSQDLQVHSYEQYF	TGTGCCAGCAGCCAAGATTTACAGGTACATTCCTACGAGCAGTACTTC
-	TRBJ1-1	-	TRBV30	CAWNRGAGTEAFF	TGTGCCTGGAACCGCGGGGCTGGGACTGAAGCTTTCTTT
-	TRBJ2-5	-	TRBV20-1	CSASGGRYQETQYF	TGCAGTGCTAGCGGAGGACGGTACCAAGAGACCCAGTACTTC
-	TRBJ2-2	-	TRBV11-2	CASSRQTGELFF	TGTGCCAGCAGCCGACAGACCGGGGAGCTGTTTTTT
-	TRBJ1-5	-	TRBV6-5	CASSQTDGDQPQHF	TGTGCCAGCAGTCAAACGGACGGAGATCAGCCCCAGCATTTT
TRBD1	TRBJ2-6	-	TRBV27	CASSLYGTGYSGANVLTF	TGTGCCAGCAGTTTATACGGGACAGGCTACTCTGGGGCCAACGTCCTGACTTTC
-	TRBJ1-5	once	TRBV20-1	CSASRGRNQPQHF	TGCAGTGCTTCCCGGGGCCGCAATCAGCCCCAGCATTTT
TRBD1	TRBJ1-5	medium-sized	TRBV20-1	CSARDWTGTGQPQHF	TGCAGTGCTAGAGATTGGACAGGGACAGGTCAGCCCCAGCATTTT
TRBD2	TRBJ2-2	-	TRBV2	CASSGLAGALGELFF	TGTGCCAGCAGTGGACTAGCGGGAGCTCTCGGGGAGCTGTTTTTT
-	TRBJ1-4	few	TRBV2	CASSPTRGGGHEKLFF	TGTGCCAGCAGCCCGACCCGAGGAGGGGGACATGAAAAACTGTTTTTT
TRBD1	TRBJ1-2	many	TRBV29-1	CSVEPGGKNGYTF	TGCAGCGTTGAACCAGGGGGCAAGAATGGCTACACCTTC
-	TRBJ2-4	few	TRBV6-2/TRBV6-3	CASRPRDTQNIQYF	TGTGCCAGCAGACCCCGGGACACCCAAAACATTCAGTACTTC
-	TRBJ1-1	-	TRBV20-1	CSASLRANTEAFF	TGCAGTGCTAGTCTGAGGGCGAACACTGAAGCTTTCTTT
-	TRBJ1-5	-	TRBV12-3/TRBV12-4	CASSPASVDQPQHF	TGTGCCAGCAGTCCAGCCTCCGTGGATCAGCCCCAGCATTTT
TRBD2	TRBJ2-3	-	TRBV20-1	CSARVPAGTDTQYF	TGCAGTGCTAGAGTACCAGCGGGAACAGATACGCAGTATTTT